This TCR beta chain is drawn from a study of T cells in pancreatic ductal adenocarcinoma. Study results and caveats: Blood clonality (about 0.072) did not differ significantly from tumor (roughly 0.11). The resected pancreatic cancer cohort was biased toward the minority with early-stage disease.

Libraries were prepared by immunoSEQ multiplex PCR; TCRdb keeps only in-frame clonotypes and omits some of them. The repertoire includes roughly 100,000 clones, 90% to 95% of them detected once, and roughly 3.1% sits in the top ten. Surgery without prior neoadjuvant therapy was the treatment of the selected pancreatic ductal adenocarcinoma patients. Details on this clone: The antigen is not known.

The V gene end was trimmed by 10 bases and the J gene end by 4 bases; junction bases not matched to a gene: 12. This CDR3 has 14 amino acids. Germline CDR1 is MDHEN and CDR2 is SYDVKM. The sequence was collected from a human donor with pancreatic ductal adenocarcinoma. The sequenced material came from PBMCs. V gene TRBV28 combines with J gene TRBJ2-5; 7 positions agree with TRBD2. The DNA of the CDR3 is TGTGCCACCAAACTGGCGGGAGAAGCAGAGACCCAGTACTTC. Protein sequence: CATKLAGEAETQYF.